This record looks at one T cell receptor (beta chain) sequence and its context. Its antigen is still unknown. Germline lookup yields CDR1 MNHEY and CDR2 SVGEGT. The CDR3 length is 13 residues. With 2 bases removed from V and 4 bases from J, the gap between germline ends came to 6 bases. This sample is part of a study of T cell responses to AZD1222 COVID-19 vaccine. The study, taken as a whole, reports: The sample set comprised mostly white British donors with more females, and clonal diversity was possibly underestimated. Mapped onto spike, vaccine-associated CD4 TCRs spanned it and were dominant at 160-218 and 743-854. Unmutated variant regions are reportedly the target of nearly half of TCRs that are spike-specific. All repertoire sampling was performed exclusively after the peak T cell response.

TCRdb's copy holds only in-frame clones and misses some; the assay was immunoSEQ multiplex PCR. Of 65,000 to 95,000 clones listed, about 92% are singletons. This TCR came from an adult in good health. The chain links TRBV6-2 or TRBV6-3 to TRBJ2-4; D not certain. The specimen was peripheral blood, collected on day 0 of MenACWY control vaccination. In nucleotides, the CDR3 is TGTGCCAGCAGTTACGGCAGAAAAAACATTCAGTACTTC. This translates into CASSYGRKNIQYF.